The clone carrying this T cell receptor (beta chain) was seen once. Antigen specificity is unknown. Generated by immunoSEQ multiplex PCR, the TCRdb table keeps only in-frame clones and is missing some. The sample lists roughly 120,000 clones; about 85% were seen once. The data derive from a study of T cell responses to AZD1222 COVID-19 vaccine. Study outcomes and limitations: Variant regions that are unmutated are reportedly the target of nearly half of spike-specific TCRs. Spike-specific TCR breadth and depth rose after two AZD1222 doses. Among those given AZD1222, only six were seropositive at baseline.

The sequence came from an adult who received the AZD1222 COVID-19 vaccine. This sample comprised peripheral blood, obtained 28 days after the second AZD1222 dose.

The CDR3 sequence: CASSIWAQNEKLFF. The CDR3, as DNA: TGTGCCAGTAGTATATGGGCGCAGAATGAAAAACTGTTTTTT. The V gene is TRBV19, the J gene TRBJ1-4; D gene uncertain. Looked up from germline, CDR1 is LNHDA and CDR2 is SQIVND (reference sequence). This CDR3 has 14 amino acids. The V gene lost 2 bases and the J gene lost 5 bases, with 9 bases spanning the gap.